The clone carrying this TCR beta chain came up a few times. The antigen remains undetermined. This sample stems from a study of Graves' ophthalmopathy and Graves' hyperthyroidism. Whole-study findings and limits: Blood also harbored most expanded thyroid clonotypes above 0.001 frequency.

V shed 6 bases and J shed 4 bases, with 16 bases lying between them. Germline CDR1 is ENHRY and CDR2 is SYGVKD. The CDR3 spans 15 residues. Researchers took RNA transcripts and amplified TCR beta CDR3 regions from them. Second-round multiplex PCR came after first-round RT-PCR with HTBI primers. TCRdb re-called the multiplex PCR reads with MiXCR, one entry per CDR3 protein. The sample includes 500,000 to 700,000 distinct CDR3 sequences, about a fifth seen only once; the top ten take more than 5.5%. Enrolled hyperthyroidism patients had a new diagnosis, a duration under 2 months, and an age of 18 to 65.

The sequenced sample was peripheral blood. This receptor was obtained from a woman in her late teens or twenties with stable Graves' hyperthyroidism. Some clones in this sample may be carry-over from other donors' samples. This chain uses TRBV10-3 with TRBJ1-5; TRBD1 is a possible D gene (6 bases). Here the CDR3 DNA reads TGTGCCATCAGAAAGAGGACAGACTCGAATCAGCCCCAGCATTTT. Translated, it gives CAIRKRTDSNQPQHF.